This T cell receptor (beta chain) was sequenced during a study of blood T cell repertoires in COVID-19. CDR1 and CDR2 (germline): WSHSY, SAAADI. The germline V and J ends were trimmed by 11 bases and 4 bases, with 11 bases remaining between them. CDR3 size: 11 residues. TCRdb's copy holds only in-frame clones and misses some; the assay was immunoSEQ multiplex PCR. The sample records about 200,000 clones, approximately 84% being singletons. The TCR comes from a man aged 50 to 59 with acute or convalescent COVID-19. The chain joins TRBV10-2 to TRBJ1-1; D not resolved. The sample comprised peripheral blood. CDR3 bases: TGCGCCTGGAGGTGGGTCACTGAAGCTTTCTTT. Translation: CAWRWVTEAFF.